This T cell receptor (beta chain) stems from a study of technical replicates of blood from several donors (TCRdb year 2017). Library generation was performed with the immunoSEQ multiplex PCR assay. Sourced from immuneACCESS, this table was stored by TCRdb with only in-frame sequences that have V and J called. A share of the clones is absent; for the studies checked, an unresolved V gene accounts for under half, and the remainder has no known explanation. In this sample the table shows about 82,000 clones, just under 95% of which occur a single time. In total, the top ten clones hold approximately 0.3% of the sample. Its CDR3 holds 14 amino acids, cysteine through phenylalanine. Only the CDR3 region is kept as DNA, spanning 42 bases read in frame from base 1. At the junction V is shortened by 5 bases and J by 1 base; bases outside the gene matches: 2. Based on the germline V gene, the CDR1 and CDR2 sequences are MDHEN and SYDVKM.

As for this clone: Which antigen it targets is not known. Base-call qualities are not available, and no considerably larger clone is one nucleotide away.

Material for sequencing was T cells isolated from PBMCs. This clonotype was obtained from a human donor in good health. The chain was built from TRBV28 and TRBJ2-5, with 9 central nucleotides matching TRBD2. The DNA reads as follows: TGTGCCAGCAGTCCTAGCGGGGTCCAAGAGACCCAGTACTTC. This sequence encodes CASSPSGVQETQYF.